This record looks at one T cell receptor (beta chain) sequence and its context. V lost 1 base, J lost 14 bases, and 12 bases stayed unmatched. CDR1 and CDR2 (germline): GTSNPN, SVGIG (reference sequence). This CDR3 contains 14 residues. This record belongs to a study of blood T cell dynamics during melanoma immunotherapy. Assay: immunoSEQ multiplex PCR; the TCRdb copy retains only in-frame clones and omits some. The data show 7,900 or so clones, 88% seen once. Time point given: week 3, after first cycle of checkpoint inhibitor. The chain uses TRBV30 and TRBJ2-3, with 10 bases matching TRBD2. This clonotype was sampled from a human donor with melanoma. This specimen consisted of blood, obtained from a patient treated with checkpoint blockade. CDR3 DNA: TGTGCCTGGAGTGAGCGGGGGGGCGATCTGGACCCGTATTTT. This sequence encodes CAWSERGGDLDPYF.